The present T cell receptor (beta chain) was sequenced within a study of blood T cell repertoires in COVID-19. Study-level information: Some COVID-19 samples were acute and others convalescent; all came from the United States, Italy and Spain. PBMCs, B-cell-depleted T cells, or T cells were the source of the cDNA or gDNA that made up the material.

The CDR3 runs 14 residues. The germline V gene encodes CDR1 ENHRY and CDR2 SYGVKD. The V and J ends lost 6 bases and 8 bases respectively, with 16 bases between them. The method was immunoSEQ multiplex PCR; TCRdb's version includes in-frame clones alone and lacks a portion of them. The sample lists some 200,000 clones, around 81% occurring once. This clone was counted a few times. The source material was peripheral blood. The chain combines TRBV10-3 with TRBJ1-4, with D unclear. The source of this sequence is a woman aged 70-85 years with acute or convalescent COVID-19. CDR3 residues: CAISEGRSGEKLFF. For the CDR3, the DNA is TGTGCCATCAGCGAGGGCCGATCAGGAGAAAAACTGTTTTTT.